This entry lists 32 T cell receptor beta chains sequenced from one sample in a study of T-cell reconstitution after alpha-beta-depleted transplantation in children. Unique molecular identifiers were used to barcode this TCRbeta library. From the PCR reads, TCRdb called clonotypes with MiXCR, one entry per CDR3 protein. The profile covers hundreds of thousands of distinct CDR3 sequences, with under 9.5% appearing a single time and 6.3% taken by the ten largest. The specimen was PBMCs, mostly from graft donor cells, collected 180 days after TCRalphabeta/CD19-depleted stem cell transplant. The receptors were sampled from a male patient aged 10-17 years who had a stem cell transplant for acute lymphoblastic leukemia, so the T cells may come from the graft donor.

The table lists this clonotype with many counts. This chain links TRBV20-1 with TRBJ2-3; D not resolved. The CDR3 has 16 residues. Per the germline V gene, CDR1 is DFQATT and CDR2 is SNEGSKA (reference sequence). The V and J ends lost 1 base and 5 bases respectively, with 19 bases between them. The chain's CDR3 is CSARGVAGGRQDTQYF. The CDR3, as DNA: TGCAGTGCTAGAGGGGTAGCAGGCGGTCGACAAGATACGCAGTATTTT.

The CDR3 bases are TGTGCCAGCATATCGCGGGGACATCTGAACACCGGGGAGCTGTTTTTT. This codes for CASISRGHLNTGELFF. The rearrangement uses TRBV19 and TRBJ2-2; either TRBD1 or TRBD2 may supply D (6 bases each). Trimming cost V 9 bases and J 1 base, with 18 bases left between them. Germline CDR1 and CDR2: LNHDA and SQIVND (reference sequence). The CDR3 has 16 residues.

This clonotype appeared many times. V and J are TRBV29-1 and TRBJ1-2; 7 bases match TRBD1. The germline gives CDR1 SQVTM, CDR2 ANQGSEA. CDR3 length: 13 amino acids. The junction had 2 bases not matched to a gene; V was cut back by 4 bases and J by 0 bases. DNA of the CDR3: TGCAGCGTTGGGACAGGACCTAACTATGGCTACACCTTC. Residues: CSVGTGPNYGYTF.

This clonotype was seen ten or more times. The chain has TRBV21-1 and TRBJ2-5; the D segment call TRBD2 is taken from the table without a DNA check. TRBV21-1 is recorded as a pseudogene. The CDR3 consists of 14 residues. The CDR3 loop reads CASSKKGEGETQYF. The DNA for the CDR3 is TGTGCCAGCAGCAAAAAGGGGGAGGGGGAGACCCAGTACTTC.

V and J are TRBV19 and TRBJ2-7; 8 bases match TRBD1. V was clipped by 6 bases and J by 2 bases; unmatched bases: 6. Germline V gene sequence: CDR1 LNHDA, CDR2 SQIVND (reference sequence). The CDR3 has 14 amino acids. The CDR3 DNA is TGTGCCAGTAGCGCGGACAGGGCCACCTACGAGCAGTACTTC. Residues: CASSADRATYEQYF.

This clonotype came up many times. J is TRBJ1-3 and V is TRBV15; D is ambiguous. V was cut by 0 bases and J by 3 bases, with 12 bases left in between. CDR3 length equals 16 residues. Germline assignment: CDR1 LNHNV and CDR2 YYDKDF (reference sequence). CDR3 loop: CATSRDAVSHGNTIYF. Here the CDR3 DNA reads TGTGCCACCAGCAGAGATGCAGTGTCACATGGAAACACCATATATTTT.

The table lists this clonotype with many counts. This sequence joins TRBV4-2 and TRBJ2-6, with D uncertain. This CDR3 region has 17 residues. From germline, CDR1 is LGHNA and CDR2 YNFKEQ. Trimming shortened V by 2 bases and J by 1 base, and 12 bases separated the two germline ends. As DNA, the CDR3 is TGTGCCAGCAGCCAACCTCACGCTACTTCTGGGGCCAACGTCCTGACTTTC. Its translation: CASSQPHATSGANVLTF.

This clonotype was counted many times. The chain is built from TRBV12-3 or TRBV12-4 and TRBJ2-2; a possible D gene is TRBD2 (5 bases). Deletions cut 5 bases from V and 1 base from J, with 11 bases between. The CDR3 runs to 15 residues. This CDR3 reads CASSRGSGNTGELFF. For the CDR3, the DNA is TGTGCCAGCAGTCGCGGGTCGGGGAACACCGGGGAGCTGTTTTTT.

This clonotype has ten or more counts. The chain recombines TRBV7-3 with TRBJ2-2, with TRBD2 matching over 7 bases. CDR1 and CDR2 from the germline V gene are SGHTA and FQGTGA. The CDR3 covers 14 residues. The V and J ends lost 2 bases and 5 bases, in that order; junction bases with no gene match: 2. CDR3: CASSLGRETGELFF. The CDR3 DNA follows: TGTGCCAGCAGCTTAGGGCGGGAGACCGGGGAGCTGTTTTTT.

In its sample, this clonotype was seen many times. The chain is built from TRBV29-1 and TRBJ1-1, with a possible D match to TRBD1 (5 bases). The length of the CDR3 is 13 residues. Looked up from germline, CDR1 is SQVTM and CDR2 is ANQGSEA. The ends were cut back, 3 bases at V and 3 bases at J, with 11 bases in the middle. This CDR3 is CSVDRGHYTEAFF. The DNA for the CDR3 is TGCAGCGTTGATAGGGGCCATTACACTGAAGCTTTCTTT.

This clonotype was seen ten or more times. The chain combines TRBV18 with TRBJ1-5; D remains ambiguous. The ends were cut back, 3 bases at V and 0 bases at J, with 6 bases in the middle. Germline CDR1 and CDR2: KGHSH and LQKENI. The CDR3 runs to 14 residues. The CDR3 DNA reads TGTGCCAGCTCACCCGACATTAGCAATCAGCCCCAGCATTTT. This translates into CASSPDISNQPQHF.

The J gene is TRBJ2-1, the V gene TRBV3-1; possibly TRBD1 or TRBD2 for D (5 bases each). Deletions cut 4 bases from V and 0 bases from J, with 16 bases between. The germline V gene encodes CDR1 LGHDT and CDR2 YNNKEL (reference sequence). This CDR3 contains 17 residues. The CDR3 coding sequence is TGTGCCAGCAGCCCCCCGGGGCGGGTCAGCTCCTACAATGAGCAGTTCTTC. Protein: CASSPPGRVSSYNEQFF.

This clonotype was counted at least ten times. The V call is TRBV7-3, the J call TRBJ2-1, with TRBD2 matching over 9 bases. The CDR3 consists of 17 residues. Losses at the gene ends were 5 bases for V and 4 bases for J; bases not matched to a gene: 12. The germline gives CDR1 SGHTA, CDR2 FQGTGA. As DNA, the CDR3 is TGTGCCAGCAGCCGCCCCGCGAGCGGGGGGCAGTACAATGAGCAGTTCTTC. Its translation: CASSRPASGGQYNEQFF.

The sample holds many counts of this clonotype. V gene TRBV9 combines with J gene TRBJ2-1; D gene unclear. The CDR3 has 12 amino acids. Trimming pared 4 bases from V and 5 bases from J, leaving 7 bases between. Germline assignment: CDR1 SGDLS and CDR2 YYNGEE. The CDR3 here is CASSPYHNEQFF. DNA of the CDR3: TGTGCCAGCAGCCCCTACCACAATGAGCAGTTCTTC.

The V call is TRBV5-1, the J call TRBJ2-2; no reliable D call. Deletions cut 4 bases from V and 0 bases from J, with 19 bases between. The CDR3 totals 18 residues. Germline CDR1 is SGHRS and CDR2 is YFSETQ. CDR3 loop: CASSPRGGSASNTGELFF. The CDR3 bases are TGCGCCAGCAGCCCCCGTGGCGGCAGCGCCTCGAACACCGGGGAGCTGTTTTTT.

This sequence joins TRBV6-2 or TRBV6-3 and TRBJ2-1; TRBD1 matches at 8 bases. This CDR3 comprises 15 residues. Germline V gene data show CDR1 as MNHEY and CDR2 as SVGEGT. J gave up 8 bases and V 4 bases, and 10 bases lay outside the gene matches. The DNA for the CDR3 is TGTGCCAGCAGTTTTACTACCCAGGACAGGGATGAGCAGTTCTTC. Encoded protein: CASSFTTQDRDEQFF.

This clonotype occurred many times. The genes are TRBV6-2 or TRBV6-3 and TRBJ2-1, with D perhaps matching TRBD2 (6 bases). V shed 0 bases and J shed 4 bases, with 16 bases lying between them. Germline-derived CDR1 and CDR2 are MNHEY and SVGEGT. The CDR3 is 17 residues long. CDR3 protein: CASSYSSGPNLYNEQFF. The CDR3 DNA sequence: TGTGCCAGCAGTTACTCGAGCGGGCCGAACCTATACAATGAGCAGTTCTTC.

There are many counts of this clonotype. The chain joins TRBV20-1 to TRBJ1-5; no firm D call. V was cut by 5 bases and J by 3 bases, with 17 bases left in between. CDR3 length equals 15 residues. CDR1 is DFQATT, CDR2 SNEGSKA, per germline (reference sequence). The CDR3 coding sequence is TGCAGTGCTCCGCCCGCGTCCACCGTCAATCAGCCCCAGCATTTT. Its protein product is CSAPPASTVNQPQHF.

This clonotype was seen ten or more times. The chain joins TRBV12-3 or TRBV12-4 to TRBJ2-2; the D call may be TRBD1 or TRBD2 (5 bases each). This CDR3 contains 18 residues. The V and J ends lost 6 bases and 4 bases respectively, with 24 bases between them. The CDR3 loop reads CASRRDLWVGETTGELFF. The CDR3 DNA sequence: TGTGCCAGCAGACGGGACCTCTGGGTGGGTGAGACCACCGGGGAGCTGTTTTTT.

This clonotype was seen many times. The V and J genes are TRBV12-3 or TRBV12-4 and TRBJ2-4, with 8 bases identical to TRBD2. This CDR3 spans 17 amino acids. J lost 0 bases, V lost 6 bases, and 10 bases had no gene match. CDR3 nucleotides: TGTGCCAGCAGCCGGTTAGCGGGGAACCTAGCCAAAAACATTCAGTACTTC. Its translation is CASSRLAGNLAKNIQYF.

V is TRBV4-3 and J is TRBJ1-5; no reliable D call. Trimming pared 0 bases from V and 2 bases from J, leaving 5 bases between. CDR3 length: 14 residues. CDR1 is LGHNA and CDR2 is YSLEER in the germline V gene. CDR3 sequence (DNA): TGCGCCAGCAGCCAAGATATGGGCAATCAGCCCCAGCATTTT. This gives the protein CASSQDMGNQPQHF.

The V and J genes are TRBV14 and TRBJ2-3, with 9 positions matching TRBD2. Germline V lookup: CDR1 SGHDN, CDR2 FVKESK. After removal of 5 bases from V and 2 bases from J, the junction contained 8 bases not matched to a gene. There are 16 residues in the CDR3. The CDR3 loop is CASSSRLAVITDTQYF. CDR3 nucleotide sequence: TGTGCCAGCAGCAGCCGACTAGCGGTCATCACAGATACGCAGTATTTT.

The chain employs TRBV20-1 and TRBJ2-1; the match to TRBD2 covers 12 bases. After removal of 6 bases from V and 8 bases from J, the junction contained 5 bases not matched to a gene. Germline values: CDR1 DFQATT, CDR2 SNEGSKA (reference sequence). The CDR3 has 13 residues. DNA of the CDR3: TGCAGTGCGTGGACTAGCGGGACTGATGAGCAGTTCTTC. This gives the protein CSAWTSGTDEQFF.

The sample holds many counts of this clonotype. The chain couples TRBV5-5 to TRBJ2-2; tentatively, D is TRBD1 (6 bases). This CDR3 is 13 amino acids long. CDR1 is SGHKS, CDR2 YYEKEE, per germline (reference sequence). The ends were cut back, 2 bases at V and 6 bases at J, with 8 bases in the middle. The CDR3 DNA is TGTGCCAGCAGCTTTCAGGGGCCCGGGGAGCTGTTTTTT. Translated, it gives CASSFQGPGELFF.

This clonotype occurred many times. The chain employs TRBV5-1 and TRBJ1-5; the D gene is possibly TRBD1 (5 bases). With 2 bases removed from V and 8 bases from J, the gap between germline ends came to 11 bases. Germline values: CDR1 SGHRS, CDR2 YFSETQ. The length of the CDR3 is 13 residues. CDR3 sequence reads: CASSFQGGEPQHF. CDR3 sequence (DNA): TGCGCCAGCAGCTTCCAGGGAGGAGAGCCCCAGCATTTT.

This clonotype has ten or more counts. The chain's CDR3 is CSVVGLGQGDYEQYF. The CDR3 DNA reads as TGCAGCGTCGTGGGTCTCGGACAGGGGGACTACGAGCAGTACTTC. The chain carries TRBV29-1 and TRBJ2-7; 10 positions match TRBD1. CDR1 is SQVTM, CDR2 ANQGSEA, per germline. V gave up 6 bases and J gave up 3 bases; unmatched junction bases: 11. The CDR3 totals 15 residues.

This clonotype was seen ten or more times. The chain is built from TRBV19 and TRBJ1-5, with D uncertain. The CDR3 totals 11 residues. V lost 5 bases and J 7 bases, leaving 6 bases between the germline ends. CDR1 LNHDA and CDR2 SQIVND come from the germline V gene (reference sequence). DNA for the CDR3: TGTGCCAGTAGTGGTTCCCAGCCCCAGCATTTT. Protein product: CASSGSQPQHF. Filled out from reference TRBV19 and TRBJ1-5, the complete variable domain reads DGGITQSPKYLFRKEGQNVTLSCEQNLNHDAMYWYRQDPGQGLRLIYYSQIVNDFQKGDIAEGYSVSREKKESFPLTVTSAQKNPTAFYLCASSGSQPQHFGDGTRLSIL.

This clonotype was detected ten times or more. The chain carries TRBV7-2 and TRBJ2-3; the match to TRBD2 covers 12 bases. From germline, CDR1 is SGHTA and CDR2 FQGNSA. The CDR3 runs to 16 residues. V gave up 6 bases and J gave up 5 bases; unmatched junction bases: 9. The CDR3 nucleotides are TGTGCCAGCAGATTCCTAGCGGGGGGGCCCGAAGATACGCAGTATTTT. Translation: CASRFLAGGPEDTQYF.

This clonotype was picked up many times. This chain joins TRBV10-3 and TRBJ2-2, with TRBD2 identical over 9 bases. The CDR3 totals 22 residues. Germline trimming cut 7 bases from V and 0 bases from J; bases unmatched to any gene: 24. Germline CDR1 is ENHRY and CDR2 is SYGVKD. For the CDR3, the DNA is TGTGCCATCAAAAGTCCCGGGCCGCGTGGGAGCGGGGGGCTCGCGAACACCGGGGAGCTGTTTTTT. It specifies CAIKSPGPRGSGGLANTGELFF.

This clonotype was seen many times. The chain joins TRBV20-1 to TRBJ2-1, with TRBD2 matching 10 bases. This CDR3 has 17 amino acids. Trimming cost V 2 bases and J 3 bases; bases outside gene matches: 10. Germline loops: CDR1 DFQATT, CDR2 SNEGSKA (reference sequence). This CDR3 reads CSARPPYRTSGYNEQFF. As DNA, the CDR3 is TGCAGTGCTAGACCCCCGTACCGGACTAGCGGCTACAATGAGCAGTTCTTC.

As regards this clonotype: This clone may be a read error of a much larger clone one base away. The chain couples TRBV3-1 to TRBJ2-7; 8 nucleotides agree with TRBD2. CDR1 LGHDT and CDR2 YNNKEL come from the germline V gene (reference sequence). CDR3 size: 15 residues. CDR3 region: CASSQVAGGLYELYF. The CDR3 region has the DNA TGTGCCAGCAGCCAAGTTGCGGGAGGCCTCTACGAGCTGTACTTC.

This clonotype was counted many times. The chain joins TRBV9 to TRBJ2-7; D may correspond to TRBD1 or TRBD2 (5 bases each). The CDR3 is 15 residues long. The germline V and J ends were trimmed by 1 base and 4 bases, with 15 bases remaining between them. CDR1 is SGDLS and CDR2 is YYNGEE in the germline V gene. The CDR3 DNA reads TGTGCCAGCAGCGTAAAGGGGACGGAGCTTTACGAGCAGTACTTC. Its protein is CASSVKGTELYEQYF.